Below are 10 T cell receptor beta chains sequenced from a single sample in a study of OX40 agonist ivuxolimab in advanced cancers. Profiled with immunoSEQ multiplex PCR; TCRdb holds only in-frame clones, not every one. In the table there are tens of thousands of clones, 90% of which are singletons. The sequenced sample was CD4+ or CD8+ T cells sorted from blood, obtained in a trial of the OX40 agonist ivuxolimab. Receptor source: an adult with an advanced solid tumor such as melanoma, head and neck, liver or kidney cancer.

This clone was seen more than once but under ten times. The rearrangement joins TRBV2 to TRBJ2-7; 8 nucleotides line up with TRBD1. This CDR3 is built from 12 residues. With 11 bases clipped from V and 4 bases from J, the junction kept 7 bases outside the gene matches. The germline CDR1 and CDR2 sequences are SNHLY and FYNNEI. The CDR3 DNA reads TGTGCCGGGGGGACAGGAGGGTACGAGCAGTACTTC. It translates to CAGGTGGYEQYF.

The J gene is TRBJ1-4, the V gene TRBV5-3; TRBD1 matches 10 bases. Being an ORF, TRBV5-3 has a function that is uncertain. The CDR3 is 12 residues long. The J segment lost 16 bases and the V segment lost 3 bases, leaving 6 bases of the junction unmatched. Here the CDR3 DNA reads TGTGCCAGAAGCTCACCTGGGACAGGGGAGTTTTTT. Translated: CARSSPGTGEFF.

The chain uses TRBV4-2 and TRBJ1-3, with no clear D. The V end lost 0 bases, the J end lost 3 bases, and 3 bases lay between the germline ends. CDR3 size: 13 residues. CDR1 is LGHNA and CDR2 is YNFKEQ in the germline V gene. In DNA form, the CDR3 reads TGTGCCAGCAGCCAAGACCATGGAAACACCATATATTTT. Encoded protein: CASSQDHGNTIYF.

The rearrangement links TRBV5-4 to TRBJ1-1; TRBD1 agrees at 11 bases. The CDR3 totals 14 residues. Trimming at V came to 9 bases and at J to 3 bases, leaving 7 bases not matched to a gene. Per the germline V gene, CDR1 is SGHNT and CDR2 is YYREEE (reference sequence). The CDR3 nucleotides are TGTGCCACCCGGGACAGGGGGTGGGACACTGAAGCTTTCTTT. This codes for CATRDRGWDTEAFF.

The V and J genes are TRBV28 and TRBJ2-7; perhaps TRBD2 as D (6 bases). CDR1 is MDHEN and CDR2 is SYDVKM in the germline V gene. V lost 2 bases, J lost 0 bases, and 8 bases lay in between. The length of the CDR3 is 14 residues. The CDR3 sequence is CASSLAGSSYEQYF. Written as DNA, the CDR3 is TGTGCCAGCAGTTTAGCGGGGAGCTCCTACGAGCAGTACTTC. Together with reference TRBV28 and TRBJ2-7, the CDR3 gives the full variable domain: DVKVTQSSRYLVKRTGEKVFLECVQDMDHENMFWYRQDPGLGLRLIYFSYDVKMKEKGDIPEGYSVSREKKERFSLILESASTNQTSMYLCASSLAGSSYEQYFGPGTRLTVT.

In its sample, this clone was seen once. The chain joins TRBV27 to TRBJ1-2; D is unclear. The V gene lost 1 base and the J gene lost 2 bases, with 11 bases spanning the gap. The CDR3 sequence is 15 residues long. Germline CDR1 MNHEY, CDR2 SMNVEV (reference sequence). CDR3 sequence (DNA): TGTGCCAGCAGTTTATACCCCCCGGGAAACTATGGCTACACCTTC. Its protein product is CASSLYPPGNYGYTF.

This chain uses TRBV19 with TRBJ2-3; possible D gene TRBD2, 6 bases. Trimming stripped 5 bases from V and 1 base from J, with 16 bases between. Germline V CDR1 and CDR2: LNHDA, SQIVND (reference sequence). The CDR3 has 16 residues. As DNA, the CDR3 is TGTGCCAGTAGTTCGACTAGAGGAGGGGGCACAGATACGCAGTATTTT. This gives the protein CASSSTRGGGTDTQYF.

This chain connects TRBV6-5 to TRBJ2-1; 8 bases line up with TRBD2. Germline V gene data show CDR1 as MNHEY and CDR2 as SVGAGI. V lost 4 bases to trimming and J lost 1 base; unmatched junction nucleotides: 6. This CDR3 is 16 amino acids long. This CDR3 is CASSSPSGSSYNEQFF. Written as DNA, the CDR3 is TGTGCCAGCAGTTCGCCGAGCGGGAGTTCCTACAATGAGCAGTTCTTC.

The genes are TRBV2 and TRBJ1-5; D perhaps matches TRBD1 (5 bases). V lost 3 bases, J lost 2 bases, and 8 bases lay in between. The CDR3 length is 14 residues. Germline V gene sequence: CDR1 SNHLY, CDR2 FYNNEI. The CDR3 DNA reads as TGTGCCAGCAGTGATCGGGACGGCAATCAGCCCCAGCATTTT. Translating it yields CASSDRDGNQPQHF.

Within the sample, this clone is medium-sized (0.01 to 0.1%). The rearrangement links TRBV29-1 to TRBJ1-1, with no clear D. The V end lost 3 bases, the J end lost 11 bases, and 13 bases lay between the germline ends. The CDR3 totals 11 residues. CDR1 is SQVTM, CDR2 ANQGSEA, per germline. The CDR3 bases are TGCAGCGTTGAGGTAATCGGTGAGGCTTTCTTT. This codes for CSVEVIGEAFF.